The 22 T cell receptor beta chains presented below share a single source sample, sequenced in a study of shared clonotypes between healthy human individuals. The method was immunoSEQ multiplex PCR; TCRdb's version includes in-frame clones alone and lacks a portion of them. The sample has about half a million clones, 75% to 85% seen once; the top ten hold about 12%. Sequenced: PBMCs. The receptors derive from a middle-aged woman in good health. Some clones in this sample may be carry-over from other donors' samples.

The chain recombines TRBV5-1 with TRBJ1-4; maybe TRBD1 (6 bases). This CDR3 spans 16 amino acids. Trimming took 0 bases from V and 6 from J, leaving 15 bases between them. Germline V gene lookup returns CDR1 SGHRS and CDR2 YFSETQ. The CDR3 bases are TGCGCCAGCAGCTTGGGTCCCCAGGGGAAGGATGAAAAACTGTTTTTT. Protein sequence: CASSLGPQGKDEKLFF.

V gene TRBV11-3 combines with J gene TRBJ2-2; weak D call: TRBD2 (6 bases). Trimming stripped 5 bases from V and 5 bases from J, with 15 bases between. Germline values: CDR1 SGHNT, CDR2 YENEEA. The CDR3 runs to 15 residues. The CDR3 loop reads CASSSAAGGTGELFF. The DNA of the CDR3 is TGTGCCAGCAGCAGCGCAGCGGGCGGGACCGGGGAGCTGTTTTTT.

The chain uses TRBV27 and TRBJ2-1, with TRBD1 identical over 7 bases. Germline CDR1 and CDR2: MNHEY and SMNVEV (reference sequence). With 3 bases clipped from V and 3 bases from J, the junction kept 5 bases outside the gene matches. The CDR3 is 15 amino acids. CDR3 protein: CASSLTRDSYNEQFF. The CDR3 region has the DNA TGTGCCAGCAGTTTGACTCGGGACAGCTACAATGAGCAGTTCTTC.

This clone was seen just once. This chain connects TRBV4-1 to TRBJ2-5; D is unclear. Trimming removed 4 bases at V and 5 bases at J, with 11 bases between. Germline-derived CDR1 and CDR2 are MGHRA and YSYEKL. The CDR3 loop spans 13 amino acids. CDR3 in amino acids: CASSLNFRETQYF. The CDR3 coding sequence is TGCGCCAGCAGCCTAAATTTCAGGGAGACCCAGTACTTC.

This clone occurred once. This chain joins TRBV11-3 and TRBJ2-3; D perhaps matches TRBD2 (7 bases). CDR1 is SGHNT, CDR2 YENEEA, per germline. Trimming removed 1 base from V and 4 bases from J, with 12 bases in between. This CDR3 spans 15 amino acids. The CDR3 spells CASSLGGGTADTQYF. CDR3 nucleotides: TGTGCCAGCAGCTTAGGCGGGGGCACGGCAGATACGCAGTATTTT.

This clone was counted a few times. The V gene is TRBV7-2, the J gene TRBJ1-2, with a possible D match to TRBD1 (5 bases). This CDR3 spans 14 amino acids. Trimming removed 6 bases at V and 3 bases at J, with 14 bases between. Germline values: CDR1 SGHTA, CDR2 FQGNSA. CDR3 DNA sequence: TGTGCCAGCAGTACAATCGGGGGTGACTATGGCTACACCTTC. Translating it yields CASSTIGGDYGYTF. Combining the CDR3 with reference TRBV7-2 and TRBJ1-2 gives the whole variable domain GAGVSQSPSNKVTEKGKDVELRCDPISGHTALYWYRQSLGQGLEFLIYFQGNSAPDKSGLPSDRFSAERTGGSVSTLTIQRTQQEDSAVYLCASSTIGGDYGYTFGSGTRLTVV.

V usage is TRBV5-8 and J usage is TRBJ1-5; D is undetermined. Germline-derived CDR1 and CDR2 are SGHTS and YDEGEE. CDR3 size: 14 residues. V was trimmed by 0 bases and J by 0 bases, leaving 4 bases between them. This CDR3 is CASSLDISNQPQHF. The CDR3 coding sequence is TGTGCCAGCAGCTTGGACATTAGCAATCAGCCCCAGCATTTT.

This clone was seen more than once but under ten times. This chain links TRBV14 with TRBJ2-1; 10 bases are a match to TRBD2. The trim removed 5 bases at V and 7 bases at J, leaving 8 bases unmatched. Germline V CDR1 and CDR2: SGHDN, FVKESK. CDR3 length: 15 amino acids. CDR3 sequence reads: CASSGRGLASNEQFF. The CDR3, as DNA: TGTGCCAGCAGCGGAAGGGGACTAGCGTCGAATGAGCAGTTCTTC.

The chain couples TRBV5-6 to TRBJ2-4, with D perhaps TRBD1 (6 bases). V was cut by 4 bases and J by 2 bases, with 13 bases left in between. Germline V gene lookup returns CDR1 SGHDT and CDR2 YYEEEE. The CDR3 has 15 amino acids. CDR3: CASSTATGPKNIQYF. In DNA, the CDR3 is TGTGCCAGCAGCACCGCGACAGGACCCAAAAACATTCAGTACTTC.

The chain couples TRBV5-1 to TRBJ2-7; the match to TRBD1 covers 8 bases. The CDR3 totals 13 residues. J lost 6 bases, V lost 3 bases, and 5 bases had no gene match. Per the germline V gene, CDR1 is SGHRS and CDR2 is YFSETQ. The CDR3 region is CASSSDRGGEQYF. As DNA, the CDR3 is TGCGCCAGCAGCTCCGACAGGGGAGGCGAGCAGTACTTC.

This chain connects TRBV18 to TRBJ2-5; the match to TRBD1 covers 7 bases. The CDR3 is 15 residues long. With 4 bases clipped from V and 0 bases from J, the junction kept 5 bases outside the gene matches. Germline assignment: CDR1 KGHSH and CDR2 LQKENI. Written as DNA, the CDR3 is TGTGCCAGCTCACTTCTACAGGGGTACCAAGAGACCCAGTACTTC. Its translation is CASSLLQGYQETQYF.

The CDR3 region is CASGTSGSANTGELFF. Written as DNA, the CDR3 is TGTGCCAGTGGGACTAGCGGGTCCGCGAACACCGGGGAGCTGTTTTTT. The chain is built from TRBV10-3 and TRBJ2-2, with 12 bases lining up with TRBD2. Trimming removed 10 bases from V and 0 bases from J; junction bases left unmatched: 6. The CDR3 consists of 16 residues. Germline V gene data show CDR1 as ENHRY and CDR2 as SYGVKD.

The chain combines TRBV7-8 with TRBJ2-1; D might be TRBD1 (6 bases). The CDR3 is 12 amino acids. V lost 6 bases, J lost 7 bases, and 10 bases lay in between. The germline V gene encodes CDR1 SGHVS and CDR2 FQNEAQ. DNA of the CDR3: TGTGCCAGCAGGAGTACAGGGAATGAGCAGTTCTTC. This codes for CASRSTGNEQFF. Full variable domain (missing parts from reference TRBV7-8 and TRBJ2-1): GAGVSQSPRYKVAKRGQDVALRCDPISGHVSLFWYQQALGQGPEFLTYFQNEAQLDKSGLPSDRFFAERPEGSVSTLKIQRTQQEDSAVYLCASRSTGNEQFFGPGTRLTVL.

This sequence joins TRBV18 and TRBJ1-2; D remains unclear. The CDR3 is made up of 14 amino acids. Germline V gene sequence: CDR1 KGHSH, CDR2 LQKENI. Trimming left V 0 bases short and J 0 bases short, with 5 bases between. The DNA for the CDR3 is TGTGCCAGCTCACCACCGTCTTCTAACTATGGCTACACCTTC. It translates to CASSPPSSNYGYTF.

The V gene is TRBV27, the J gene TRBJ2-7, with D perhaps assigned TRBD1 or TRBD2 (5 bases each). Germline V gene data show CDR1 as MNHEY and CDR2 as SMNVEV (reference sequence). With 5 bases removed from V and 3 bases from J, the gap between germline ends came to 11 bases. The CDR3 length is 13 residues. The CDR3 sequence: CASSQRGDYEQYF. Here the CDR3 DNA reads TGTGCCAGCAGTCAGAGAGGGGACTACGAGCAGTACTTC.

The chain carries TRBV2 and TRBJ2-2; 9 bases agree with TRBD2. Per the germline V gene, CDR1 is SNHLY and CDR2 is FYNNEI. The CDR3 is 15 amino acids. Losses at the gene ends were 2 bases for V and 5 bases for J; bases not matched to a gene: 3. The CDR3 spells CASSETSGGTGELFF. The DNA for the CDR3 is TGTGCCAGCAGTGAAACCAGCGGGGGGACCGGGGAGCTGTTTTTT.

The chain uses TRBV7-2 and TRBJ2-2, with 10 bases lining up with TRBD2. The CDR3 totals 19 residues. V gave up 2 bases and J gave up 7 bases; unmatched junction bases: 16. Per the germline V gene, CDR1 is SGHTA and CDR2 is FQGNSA. DNA of the CDR3: TGTGCCAGCAGCTTATTCCAAGCGGGAGGGCCCCTTCAGGGCGGGGAGCTGTTTTTT. Translation gives CASSLFQAGGPLQGGELFF.

This rearrangement joins TRBV6-5 to TRBJ2-3, with D possibly matching TRBD2 (5 bases). This CDR3 contains 12 residues. The V end lost 6 bases, the J end lost 4 bases, and 8 bases lay between the germline ends. Looked up from germline, CDR1 is MNHEY and CDR2 is SVGAGI. The CDR3 sequence: CASRGSADTQYF. CDR3 bases: TGTGCCAGCAGAGGTAGCGCAGATACGCAGTATTTT.

V gene TRBV6-5 combines with J gene TRBJ1-5; D ambiguous. This CDR3 is built from 14 residues. Per germline, CDR1 MNHEY and CDR2 SVGAGI. V dropped 5 bases and J dropped 8 bases, with 16 bases sitting between them. CDR3 coding DNA: TGTGCCAGCAGTAGAAAAAGAGCAAAGGAGCCCCAGCATTTT. It is translated as CASSRKRAKEPQHF.

J is TRBJ2-1 and V is TRBV10-3; 8 bases are a match to TRBD2. Germline V CDR1 and CDR2: ENHRY, SYGVKD. The CDR3 is made up of 14 amino acids. V lost 5 bases and J lost 7; bases outside the gene matches: 7. CDR3 residues: CAISSGTRGNEQFF. In DNA form, the CDR3 reads TGTGCCATCAGTTCCGGGACTAGAGGGAATGAGCAGTTCTTC.

This rearrangement joins TRBV28 to TRBJ2-1; 8 positions agree with TRBD2. The CDR3 has 13 residues. Germline V lookup: CDR1 MDHEN, CDR2 SYDVKM. J gave up 4 bases and V 10 bases, and 6 bases lay outside the gene matches. CDR3 coding DNA: TGTGCCATCGGGACTAGGCGATACAATGAGCAGTTCTTC. It codes for CAIGTRRYNEQFF.

The rearrangement uses TRBV4-3 and TRBJ1-4, with 10 bases identical to TRBD1. The V segment lost 1 base and the J segment 6 bases; nucleotides outside the gene matches: 8. CDR3 length: 17 residues. Per germline, CDR1 LGHNA and CDR2 YSLEER. The CDR3 loop reads CASSQALSDRGDEKLFF. DNA of the CDR3: TGCGCCAGCAGCCAAGCTCTCTCGGACAGGGGGGATGAAAAACTGTTTTTT.